This T cell receptor (beta chain) was sequenced during a study of control samples from healthy donors and cancer patients. Measured with immunoSEQ multiplex PCR; TCRdb has only the in-frame clones, and not every one. The repertoire holds over 150,000 clones, with 96% as singletons. The CDR3 spans 13 residues. CDR1 and CDR2 from the germline V gene are SGHRS and YFSETQ. Trimming took off 7 bases at V and 1 base at J, with 11 bases between the two ends. This clone has just one count. This TCR came from a woman between 25 and 40 years old in good health. V and J are TRBV5-1 and TRBJ1-1, with D possibly TRBD1 on 5 matching bases. The sequenced material came from blood. This chain's CDR3 is CASSWRGNTEAFF. CDR3 bases: TGCGCCAGCTCTTGGAGGGGGAACACTGAAGCTTTCTTT. The complete variable domain, with remaining parts taken from reference TRBV5-1 and TRBJ1-1, reads KAGVTQTPRYLIKTRGQQVTLSCSPISGHRSVSWYQQTPGQGLQFLFEYFSETQRNKGNFPGRFSGRQFSNSRSEMNVSTLELGDSALYLCASSWRGNTEAFFGQGTRLTVV.